This section outlines one TCR beta chain sequence together with its context. Its specific antigen is unknown. One base away there is no much larger clone; base qualities are not given. This entry is derived from a study of blood T cell repertoires in COVID-19 (dated by TCRdb to between 2020 and 2021). In terms of the full investigation: Samples covering the acute and convalescent phases of COVID-19 were provided by collaborators in the United States, Italy and Spain. Subjects who had been exposed to COVID-19, were actively infected with it, or had recovered from it provided the deeply sampled blood TCRbeta repertoires that made up the dataset. HLA class I and class II types, where available, came from metadata supplied by the sample provider rather than from assay-based typing. The samples were drawn from two sources: the first 160 participants of the ongoing ImmuneRACE study, and over 950 subjects contributed by 6 global collaborators. The repertoires were released in a freely available public database meant as a resource for research on the immune response to SARS-CoV-2. The prospective study material was composed of cDNA or gDNA derived from T cells, B-cell-depleted T cells, or PBMCs. Nearly every sample came with metadata listing a de-identified subject ID, COVID-19 status, age in years and sex.

Collaborating institutions collected whole blood in K2EDTA tubes following their own protocols. Collaborator samples were shipped for TCRbeta analysis as frozen whole blood, isolated PBMCs, or DNA extracted from either sample type. TCRbeta CDR3 regions were amplified from genomic DNA by means of the immunoSEQ Assay, a bias-controlled multiplex PCR. The authors' pipeline ran thus. The number of nucleated cells in each sample was estimated from the amplification of reference gene primers within the assay. To quantify the absolute abundance of each unique TCRbeta CDR3 rearrangement, sequence reads were collapsed and filtered. For each sample, productive Simpson clonality was calculated by taking the square root of Simpson's diversity index across productive rearrangements. This is the immuneACCESS table as TCRdb keeps it, with only in-frame sequences that have V and J called. A part of the clones is gone; compared with another copy, unresolved V genes explain less than half, and the rest is unexplained. Clone size and V and J calls were adopted from that table, with D and trimming inferred from the DNA. The sample table contains 45,000 to 60,000 clones; only one count was recorded for 60% to 85% of them. The ten largest clones represent more than 13% of the sample.

What the study reported, not specific to this receptor: How much clinical and demographic metadata was included differed by source and by participant, and the metadata was provided uncurated.

The TCR originated in a human donor with active or convalescent COVID-19. The donor label of this sample is uncertain. The sample was peripheral blood.

The CDR3 protein: CAIGRDSTYEQYF. The base sequence is TGTGCCATCGGTCGGGACTCAACCTACGAGCAGTACTTC. This receptor chain uses TRBV10-3 and TRBJ2-7, with TRBD2 tentatively as D gene (6 bases match). Relative to germline, V is 8 bases shorter and J is 2 bases shorter, with 13 bases between their ends. From cysteine to phenylalanine, the CDR3 is 13 amino acids long. Just the 39-base CDR3 DNA is kept, in frame starting at base 1. CDR1 and CDR2 are read off the germline V gene as ENHRY and SYGVKD.